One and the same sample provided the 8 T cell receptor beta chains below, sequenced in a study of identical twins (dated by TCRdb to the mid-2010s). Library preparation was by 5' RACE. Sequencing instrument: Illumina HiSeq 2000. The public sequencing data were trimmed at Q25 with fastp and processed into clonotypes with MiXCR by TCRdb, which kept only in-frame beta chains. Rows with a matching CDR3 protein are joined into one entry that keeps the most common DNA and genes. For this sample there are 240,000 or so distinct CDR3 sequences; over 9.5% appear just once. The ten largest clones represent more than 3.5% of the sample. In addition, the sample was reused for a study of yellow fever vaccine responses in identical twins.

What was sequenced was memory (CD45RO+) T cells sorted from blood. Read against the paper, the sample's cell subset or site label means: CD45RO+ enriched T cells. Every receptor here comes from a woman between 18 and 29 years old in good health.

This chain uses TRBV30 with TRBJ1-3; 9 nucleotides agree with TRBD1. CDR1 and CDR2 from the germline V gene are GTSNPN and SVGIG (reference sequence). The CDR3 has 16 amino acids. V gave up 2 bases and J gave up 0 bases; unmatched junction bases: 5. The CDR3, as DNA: TGTGCCTGGAGTCCAGGACAGGGGATCTCTGGAAACACCATATATTTT. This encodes CAWSPGQGISGNTIYF.

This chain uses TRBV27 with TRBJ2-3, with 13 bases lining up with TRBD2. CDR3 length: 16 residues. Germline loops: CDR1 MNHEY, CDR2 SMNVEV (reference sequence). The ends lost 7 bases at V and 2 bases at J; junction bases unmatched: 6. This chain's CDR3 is CASKSTSGGATDTQYF. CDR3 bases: TGTGCCAGCAAGTCCACTAGCGGGGGGGCCACAGATACGCAGTATTTT.

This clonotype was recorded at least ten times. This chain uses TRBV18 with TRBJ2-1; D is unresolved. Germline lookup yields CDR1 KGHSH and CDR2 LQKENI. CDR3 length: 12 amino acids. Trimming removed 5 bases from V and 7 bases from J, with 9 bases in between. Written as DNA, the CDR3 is TGTGCCAGCTCAGTTGACGGAAATGAGCAGTTCTTC. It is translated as CASSVDGNEQFF. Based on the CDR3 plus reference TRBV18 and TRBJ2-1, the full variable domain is NAGVMQNPRHLVRRRGQEARLRCSPMKGHSHVYWYRQLPEEGLKFMVYLQKENIIDESGMPKERFSAEFPKEGPSILRIQQVVRGDSAAYFCASSVDGNEQFFGPGTRLTVL.

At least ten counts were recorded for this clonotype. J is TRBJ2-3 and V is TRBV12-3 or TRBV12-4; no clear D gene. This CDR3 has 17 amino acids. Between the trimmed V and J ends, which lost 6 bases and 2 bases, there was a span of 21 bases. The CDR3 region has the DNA TGTGCCAGCAGACCAACTATAAGTAACTCCTACACAGATACGCAGTATTTT. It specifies CASRPTISNSYTDTQYF.

The chain's CDR3 is CASSQEGSSGDTQYF. The CDR3 DNA reads as TGTGCCAGCAGCCAAGAGGGTTCTAGCGGGGATACGCAGTATTTT. The rearrangement links TRBV4-2 to TRBJ2-3; TRBD2 agrees at 8 bases. Unmatched junction bases numbered 5, after V lost 0 bases and J lost 6 bases. Germline V gene lookup returns CDR1 LGHNA and CDR2 YNFKEQ. The CDR3 consists of 15 residues.

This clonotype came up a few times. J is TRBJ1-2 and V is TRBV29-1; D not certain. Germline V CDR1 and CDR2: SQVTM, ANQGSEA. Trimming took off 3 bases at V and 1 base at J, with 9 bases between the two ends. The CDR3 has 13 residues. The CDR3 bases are TGCAGCGTTGACCAGGAAAGTAACTATGGCTACACCTTC. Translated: CSVDQESNYGYTF.

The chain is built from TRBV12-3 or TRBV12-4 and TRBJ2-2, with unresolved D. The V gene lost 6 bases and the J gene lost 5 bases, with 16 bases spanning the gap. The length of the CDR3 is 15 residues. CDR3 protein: CASRIAPEWTGELFF. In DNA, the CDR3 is TGTGCCAGCAGGATCGCCCCCGAGTGGACCGGGGAGCTGTTTTTT.

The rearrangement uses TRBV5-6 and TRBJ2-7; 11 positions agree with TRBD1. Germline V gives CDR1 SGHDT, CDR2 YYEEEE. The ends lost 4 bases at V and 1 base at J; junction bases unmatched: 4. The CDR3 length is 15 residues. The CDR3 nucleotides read TGTGCCAGCAGCAAGGACAGGGGGCAGTCCTACGAGCAGTACTTC. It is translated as CASSKDRGQSYEQYF.